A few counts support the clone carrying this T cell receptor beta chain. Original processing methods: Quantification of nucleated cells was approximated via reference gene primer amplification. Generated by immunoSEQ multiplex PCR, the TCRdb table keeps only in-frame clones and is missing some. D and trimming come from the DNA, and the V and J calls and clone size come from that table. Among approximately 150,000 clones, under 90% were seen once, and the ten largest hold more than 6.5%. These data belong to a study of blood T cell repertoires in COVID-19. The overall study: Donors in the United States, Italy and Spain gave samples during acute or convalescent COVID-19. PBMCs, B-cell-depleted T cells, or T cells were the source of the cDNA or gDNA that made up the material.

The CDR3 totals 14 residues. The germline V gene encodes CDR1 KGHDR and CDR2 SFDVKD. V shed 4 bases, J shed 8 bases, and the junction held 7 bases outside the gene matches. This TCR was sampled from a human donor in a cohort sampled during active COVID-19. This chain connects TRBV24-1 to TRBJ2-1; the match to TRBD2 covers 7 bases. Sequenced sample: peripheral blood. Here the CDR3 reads CATSDPGTTDEQFF. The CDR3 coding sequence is TGTGCCACCAGTGACCCCGGGACTACCGATGAGCAGTTCTTC.